Here is one T cell receptor beta chain with its context. The clone's antigen remains unknown. No per-base quality is available; no much larger clone lies one base away. This sample was taken from a study of blood T cells in healthy people across ages (dated by TCRdb to between 2015 and 2016). Concerning the study at large: In model experiments, template switching captured about one uniquely barcoded TCR beta cDNA molecule for every two T cells. Using the same blood draw, the study looked at two additional independent replicas of 1 million unique cDNA reads for two donors, one aged 18 to 30 and the other aged 80 or older. To avoid experimental bias, donors of different ages were spread randomly across the sequencing lanes. The donors were split into four age groups: young (average about 16 years), middle-aged (around 40), aged (about 62) and long-lived (approximately 89). Age-related changes in TCR beta repertoire diversity were measured in the study by deep sequencing normalized with unique cDNA molecular identifiers. Study-wide findings and limitations: Compared with the aged group, the long-lived group had more naive CD4+ T cells, fewer expanded clones and increased TCR diversity, a pattern suggesting age selection. There was a strong correlation between observed TCR beta diversity and the percentage of naive T cells measured by flow cytometry. Because donor CMV infection status was unknown, age-related changes in expanded clonotypes were potentially confounded. Estimates of total diversity based on one million sequenced T cells were regarded as lower bounds and as underestimates. Since profiling was done on bulk unsorted PBMCs, naive and antigen-experienced compartments could not be conclusively compared. Observed TCR beta diversity per million T cells fell roughly linearly with age, and a significant reduction was already apparent by age around 39.

CDR1 and CDR2 (MGHDK, SYGVNS) derive from the germline V gene. From the cysteine through the phenylalanine, the CDR3 covers 12 amino acids. Left in the record is the CDR3 DNA by itself, 36 bases read in frame from the first base. Receptor amplification or capture employed 5' RACE. Sequencer: Illumina HiSeq 2500. The second PCR ran for roughly 7 to 11 cycles and used a J-beta primer mix along with a sample-barcoded 5' primer. A template-switch 5' adaptor carrying 12 random nucleotides introduced a unique molecular identifier onto each TCR beta cDNA molecule. At least 3 million CDR3-containing paired-end reads were obtained from each sample. First-strand cDNA was synthesized from all RNA with the Mint cDNA synthesis kit, primed by a TRBC-specific oligonucleotide. Following uracil-DNA glycosylase treatment, a first 18-cycle PCR with universal primers M1SS and BC2_uni_R was performed on all cDNA. On the authors' methods: For normalization, 1 million high-quality reads, each with a distinct molecular identifier, were randomly selected from each sample. Reads sharing molecular identifiers were discarded rather than binned into consensus sequences. MiTCR, run with a Q25 quality threshold and the strictest error-elimination algorithm, handled CDR3 identification, clonotype clustering and error correction. A nonparametric unseen species model with Euler transformation was used to estimate lower-bound total TCR beta diversity. The public reads were quality trimmed at Q25 with fastp and then assembled into clones with MiXCR by TCRdb, keeping productive beta chains. Entries that share a CDR3 protein sequence are merged under the most common genes and DNA. For this entry, the V and J calls and clone size follow TCRdb and not the study's own pipeline. Present in this sample are about 900,000 distinct CDR3 sequences, roughly 60% of which were seen just once. The ten largest clonotypes hold about 27% of the sample.

The 39 donors, aged 6 to 90 years, were systemically healthy Caucasian individuals from Russia. Approximately 9.3 milliliters of peripheral blood were drawn from each donor into EDTA-treated Vacutainer tubes. PBMCs were isolated by Ficoll-Paque density-gradient centrifugation, with at least 6 million obtained per sample. Trizol reagent was used to extract total RNA from the PBMCs, yielding at least 5 micrograms per sample. The percentages of naive CD45RAhigh/CD27high T cells were determined by flow cytometry on a PBMC aliquot from every donor. This sequence originates from a man aged 25 to 40 in good health. The chain couples TRBV25-1 to TRBJ2-4; TRBD1 might be the D gene, on 5 matching bases. The J call may be mistaken, given a closer DNA end match to TRBJ2-7. Sample: blood. In nucleotide form, the sequence is TGTGCCAGCATGGATTGGCAGGGCGAGCAGTACTTC. Its protein product is CASMDWQGEQYF.